The rows below give T cell receptor beta chains drawn from one sample of a study of blood T cell repertoires in COVID-19. The assay was immunoSEQ multiplex PCR, and TCRdb's table has in-frame clones only and misses some. In the table there are 70,000 to 90,000 clones, 74% of which are singletons. The specimen sequenced was peripheral blood. The receptors were gathered from a human donor with acute or convalescent COVID-19. The donor label of this sample is uncertain. Each CDR3 is given with its conserved first and last residue. The D gene is left open where the match is weak. The size field is filled for only some rows; it gives once, few, many or a size class.

TRBV28	TRBJ1-2	TRBD1	NA	TGTGCCAGCAGTTTGGGACAGGGGGCGGGCTATGGCTACACCTTC	CASSLGQGAGYGYTF
TRBV19	TRBJ2-1	NA	NA	TGTGCCAGTAGCAATCCCCGGAATGAGCAGTTCTTC	CASSNPRNEQFF
TRBV28	TRBJ2-3	TRBD1	NA	TGTGCCAGCGAGGAGAGGGACAGGGTACTAGATACGCAGTATTTT	CASEERDRVLDTQYF
TRBV6-4	TRBJ2-1	TRBD2	NA	TGTGCCAGCAGTGACTCAATTGGGAGGGTAGCGTTCTTC	CASSDSIGRVAFF
TRBV10-3	TRBJ1-5	NA	NA	TGTGCCATCAGTGAGACAGGGAGTAGCAATCAGCCCCAGCATTTT	CAISETGSSNQPQHF
TRBV5-6	TRBJ2-6	TRBD1	NA	TGTGCCAGCAGCTTAACAGGGGCGACGGTCGGGGCCAACGTCCTGACTTTC	CASSLTGATVGANVLTF
TRBV12-3/TRBV12-4	TRBJ2-5	NA	NA	TGTGCCAGCAGTCGGTCCCAAGAGACCCAGTACTTC	CASSRSQETQYF
TRBV5-4	TRBJ2-1	NA	once	TGTGCCAGCAGCTTGGCCGCGGGGAATGAGCAGTTCTTC	CASSLAAGNEQFF
TRBV7-2	TRBJ1-2	NA	NA	TGTGCCAGCAGCTTAGAGCCTTTGGTAGGGGTCGGCTATGGCTACACCTTC	CASSLEPLVGVGYGYTF
TRBV12-3/TRBV12-4	TRBJ2-1	NA	few	TGTGCCAGCAGTTTAGGACACCCCGTCGGGTTCTTC	CASSLGHPVGFF
TRBV28	TRBJ2-7	TRBD1	NA	TGTGCCAGCAGTTCCCCGGGGCAGGGGGCTACCTACGAGCAGTACTTC	CASSSPGQGATYEQYF
TRBV2	TRBJ1-3	TRBD1	NA	TGTGCCAGCAGGGATACAGGGGTACTTGGAAACACCATATATTTT	CASRDTGVLGNTIYF
TRBV24-1	TRBJ2-1	NA	NA	TGTGCCACCAAAGATGCTCCGGGACTGGAGCAGTTCTTC	CATKDAPGLEQFF
TRBV10-2	TRBJ2-7	NA	NA	TGCGCCAGCAGTGAGCTAGCCTACGAGCAGTACTTC	CASSELAYEQYF
TRBV6-5	TRBJ1-1	NA	NA	TGTGCCAGCAGTTACAAAGGGACCAGGGGCACTGAAGCTTTCTTT	CASSYKGTRGTEAFF
TRBV27	TRBJ2-2	NA	NA	TGTGCCAGCAGTCTCTCCCTGTCCGGGACTCAAGCCGGGGAGCTGTTTTTT	CASSLSLSGTQAGELFF
TRBV30	TRBJ2-7	TRBD1	NA	TGTGCCTGGGAGGGACAGGGGAGGTACGAGCAGTACTTC	CAWEGQGRYEQYF
TRBV7-8	TRBJ2-1	TRBD2	NA	TGTGCCAGCAGCGTGGGCGGGAGGTTAGATGAGCAGTTCTTC	CASSVGGRLDEQFF
TRBV27	TRBJ2-3	NA	NA	TGTGCCATCTTAGACAGTCATACAGATACGCAGTATTTT	CAILDSHTDTQYF
TRBV11-2	TRBJ1-3	NA	NA	TGTGCCAGCAGCTTAGTTAACTCTGGAAACACCATATATTTT	CASSLVNSGNTIYF
TRBV14	TRBJ2-3	TRBD2	NA	TGTGCCAGCAGCCAAGGGCGGGGGGGGCCAGATACGCAGTATTTT	CASSQGRGGPDTQYF
TRBV11-3	TRBJ2-3	TRBD2	NA	TGTGCCAGCGGGTTAGCGGGTAACACAGATACGCAGTATTTT	CASGLAGNTDTQYF
TRBV7-2	TRBJ2-7	TRBD2	NA	TGTGCCAGCAGCTTAGGCGGGAGGCCCTACGAGCAGTACTTC	CASSLGGRPYEQYF
TRBV7-2	TRBJ2-7	TRBD1	NA	TGTGCCAGCAGCAATGCCGGGACAGGGTACGAGCAGTACTTC	CASSNAGTGYEQYF
TRBV5-6	TRBJ2-5	NA	NA	TGTGCCAGCAGACTTACAGGGTTCCAAGAGACCCAGTACTTC	CASRLTGFQETQYF
TRBV28	TRBJ2-7	NA	NA	TGTGCCAGCAAAGTGCAGGGCAGAGCCTCCTACGAGCAGTACTTC	CASKVQGRASYEQYF
TRBV19	TRBJ2-1	NA	NA	TGTGCCAGTAGTACTCTTTCCGGCGGGGTCAATGAGCAGTTCTTC	CASSTLSGGVNEQFF
TRBV5-4	TRBJ2-5	NA	NA	TGTGCCAGCAGCGGTCTCGGGGGCCAAGAGACCCAGTACTTC	CASSGLGGQETQYF
TRBV6-5	TRBJ2-5	NA	few	TGTGCCAGCCTGCGGGGAAAGCGAGCGGAGACCCAGTACTTC	CASLRGKRAETQYF
TRBV7-8	TRBJ1-6	NA	NA	TGTGCCAGCAGCTGGGGGGGGGATTCACCCCTCCACTTT	CASSWGGDSPLHF
TRBV2	TRBJ2-7	TRBD2	few	TGTGCCAGCAGTGTCCGCGGGGGGGAGCAGTACTTC	CASSVRGGEQYF
TRBV5-1	TRBJ1-6	NA	NA	TGCGCCAGCAGCTCCCAACAGGGCTTAATTTCACCCCTCCACTTT	CASSSQQGLISPLHF
TRBV20-1	TRBJ2-3	NA	NA	TGCAGTGCAAACGACAGAGATACGCAGTATTTT	CSANDRDTQYF
TRBV6-5	TRBJ2-5	NA	NA	TGTGCCAGCAGAAGAGGGTTTGAGACCCAGTACTTC	CASRRGFETQYF
TRBV7-5	TRBJ1-2	NA	NA	TGTGCCAGAAGCGCCCGGGACAGGGGAGGACCCTACACCTTC	CARSARDRGGPYTF
TRBV5-6	TRBJ1-4	NA	NA	TGTGCCAGCAGCTTGAAGCTCGAGGGATATGAAAAACTGTTTTTT	CASSLKLEGYEKLFF
TRBV18	TRBJ2-1	TRBD2	once	TGTGCCAGCTCACCACGGACTAGCGATTACAATGAGCAGTTCTTC	CASSPRTSDYNEQFF
TRBV7-9	TRBJ2-5	NA	NA	TGTGCCAGCAGCTCCTCCTGGAGCTTTCAGTACTTC	CASSSSWSFQYF
TRBV2	TRBJ1-1	NA	NA	TGTGCCAGCAGTGCGAGGCACTCAAACACTGAAGCTTTCTTT	CASSARHSNTEAFF
TRBV7-9	TRBJ2-7	TRBD1	NA	TGTGCCAGCAGCCCCGAACAGGGGACCTACGAGCAGTACTTC	CASSPEQGTYEQYF
TRBV5-6	TRBJ1-6	NA	NA	TGTGCCAGCAGCTTGGGTACAGCCTTCAATTCACCCCTCCACTTT	CASSLGTAFNSPLHF
TRBV6-5	TRBJ2-7	TRBD2	NA	TGTGCCAGCAGCGGGACTAGCGGGGCGGGGGAGCAGTACTTC	CASSGTSGAGEQYF
TRBV5-4	TRBJ1-2	NA	NA	TGTGCCAGCAGGGTAGGACACGAACGGAGCTATGGCTACACCTTC	CASRVGHERSYGYTF
TRBV15	TRBJ2-3	TRBD2	NA	TGTGCCACCAGCAGAGCGAGCGGGAGGACAGATACGCAGTATTTT	CATSRASGRTDTQYF
TRBV29-1	TRBJ2-1	TRBD1	NA	TGCAGCGTTGGACAGGGGGCGGTCAATGAGCAGTTCTTC	CSVGQGAVNEQFF
TRBV7-8	TRBJ1-1	TRBD1	NA	TGTGCCAGTGGTAAAGGGGGCCGATGGGACACTGAAGCTTTCTTT	CASGKGGRWDTEAFF
TRBV4-3	TRBJ2-1	TRBD1	NA	TGCGCCAGCAGCACAGGGGCAAATGAGCAGTTCTTC	CASSTGANEQFF
TRBV4-2	TRBJ2-3	NA	NA	TGTGCCAGCAGCCAAGTCGAGGGTGCGAGCACAGATACGCAGTATTTT	CASSQVEGASTDTQYF
TRBV27	TRBJ1-2	NA	NA	TGTGCCAGCAGAGTTGAGAGAGGAGCGAATGGCTACACCTTC	CASRVERGANGYTF
TRBV5-1	TRBJ1-2	NA	few	TGCGCCAGCAGCTTGGGGACAGAGGATGGCTACACCTTC	CASSLGTEDGYTF
TRBV3-1/TRBV3-2	TRBJ1-5	TRBD1	NA	TGTGCCAGCAGCCAACAGGGGGGCAATCAGCCCCAGCATTTT	CASSQQGGNQPQHF
TRBV19	TRBJ1-2	NA	once	TGTGCCAGTAGTGAGGGCGTGAGGGGCTACACCTTC	CASSEGVRGYTF